Following are 20 T cell receptor beta chains from one sample sequenced in a study of response to subunit inactivated influenza vaccine listed by TCRdb under 2018. The library was generated by RT-PCR. The instrument was an Illumina HiSeq 2500. TCRdb's own reprocessing of the public reads used fastp at Q25 and MiXCR and kept productive beta chains. For every CDR3 protein sequence, its rows merge into one entry that carries the most common genes and DNA. The sample table records about 540,000 distinct CDR3 sequences; around a quarter of these occur just once. The ten largest clonotypes hold approximately 2.9% of the sample. These data are also associated with another study on T cells expressing NK-cell markers. The other study reports the following: 5'RACE template switching, by which a universal primer site and unique molecular identifiers were added, was used to make TCR beta cDNA libraries.

Sequenced material: CD4+ T cells sorted from PBMCs, taken roughly 12 days after vaccination. Receptor source: a man aged 45-60 years who received an inactivated influenza vaccine. Donor details come from another sample of the same person, matched by shared clones.

The chain couples TRBV9 to TRBJ2-1, with a possible D match to TRBD2 (5 bases). The CDR3 length is 15 residues. Per germline, CDR1 SGDLS and CDR2 YYNGEE. Trimming removed 2 bases at V and 2 bases at J, with 11 bases between. This CDR3 reads CASSVYQRPYNEQFF. CDR3 nucleotides: TGTGCCAGCAGCGTTTACCAGCGGCCCTACAATGAGCAGTTCTTC.

The chain is built from TRBV12-3 or TRBV12-4 and TRBJ2-7; TRBD1 aligns across 8 bases. This CDR3 has 14 residues. J lost 5 bases, V lost 3 bases, and 6 bases had no gene match. The CDR3, as DNA: TGTGCCAGCAGTTTCGCAGGGGGCGGCGACGAGCAGTACTTC. Translating it yields CASSFAGGGDEQYF.

This clonotype showed up just a few times. One end of the junction varies from germline; a read error may be responsible. The CDR3 nucleotides are TGCAACGTTGAAGGGACTAGCGGGGATACGCAGTATTTT. As protein: CNVEGTSGDTQYF. The chain combines TRBV29-1 with TRBJ2-3; 12 bases agree with TRBD2. The germline V gene has CDR1 SQVTM and CDR2 ANQGSEA. There are 13 residues in the CDR3.

This clonotype was counted a few times. This chain links TRBV10-3 with TRBJ2-1; 8 bases are a match to TRBD2. The CDR3 contains 13 residues. The germline V gene has CDR1 ENHRY and CDR2 SYGVKD. V trimming: 6 bases; J trimming: 8 bases; junction bases outside the gene matches: 6. CDR3 amino acids: CAISGTSIDEQFF. DNA of the CDR3: TGTGCCATCAGCGGGACTAGTATCGATGAGCAGTTCTTC.

This clonotype was counted only a few times. V and J are TRBV2 and TRBJ2-2; D is possibly TRBD2 (5 bases). The germline CDR1 and CDR2 sequences are SNHLY and FYNNEI. This CDR3 region has 12 residues. The V end was cut by 8 bases, the J end by 5 bases, with 9 bases between. The CDR3, as DNA: TGTGCCAGCGGGAGAATGACCGGGGAGCTGTTTTTT. This codes for CASGRMTGELFF.

This clonotype has more than one count but fewer than ten. The genes are TRBV11-2 and TRBJ1-2; tentatively, D is TRBD1 (5 bases). Germline-derived CDR1 and CDR2 are SGHAT and FQNNGV. This CDR3 region has 16 residues. Trimming took off 6 bases at V and 2 bases at J, with 19 bases between the two ends. The DNA of the CDR3 is TGTGCCAGCAGTTCCCCGAGGCGTCAGGGAAACTATGGCTACACCTTC. Protein sequence: CASSSPRRQGNYGYTF.

The V and J genes are TRBV4-1 and TRBJ2-1, with D perhaps matching TRBD2 (6 bases). From germline, CDR1 is MGHRA and CDR2 YSYEKL. V lost 3 bases, J lost 2 bases, and 17 bases lay in between. The CDR3 has 17 amino acids. The CDR3 loop reads CASSQEGGGDPYNEQFF. CDR3 sequence (DNA): TGCGCCAGCAGCCAGGAGGGCGGCGGAGACCCCTACAATGAGCAGTTCTTC.

This chain connects TRBV7-9 to TRBJ2-2, with D unresolved. The CDR3 contains 15 residues. Germline loops: CDR1 SEHNR, CDR2 FQNEAQ (reference sequence). With 5 bases removed from V and 3 bases from J, the gap between germline ends came to 13 bases. The CDR3 here is CASSLPVMYTGELFF. CDR3 sequence (DNA): TGTGCCAGCAGCCTACCAGTAATGTACACCGGGGAGCTGTTTTTT.

V usage is TRBV27 and J usage is TRBJ2-1; 13 nucleotides agree with TRBD2. This CDR3 comprises 19 residues. The V gene end was trimmed by 5 bases and the J gene end by 4 bases; junction bases not matched to a gene: 14. CDR1 is MNHEY and CDR2 is SMNVEV in the germline V gene (reference sequence). Written as DNA, the CDR3 is TGTGCCAGCAGTCTACAGGGGAAAACTAGCGGGAGGGCGTACAATGAGCAGTTCTTC. It codes for CASSLQGKTSGRAYNEQFF.

A few counts support this clonotype. The gene calls are TRBV5-1 and TRBJ2-3; a possible D gene is TRBD1 (5 bases). From germline, CDR1 is SGHRS and CDR2 YFSETQ. CDR3 size: 13 residues. V dropped 0 bases and J dropped 6 bases, with 8 bases sitting between them. Here the CDR3 DNA reads TGCGCCAGCAGCTTGGGACAGATGGATACGCAGTATTTT. Amino acid sequence: CASSLGQMDTQYF. Together with reference TRBV5-1 and TRBJ2-3, the CDR3 gives the full variable domain: KAGVTQTPRYLIKTRGQQVTLSCSPISGHRSVSWYQQTPGQGLQFLFEYFSETQRNKGNFPGRFSGRQFSNSRSEMNVSTLELGDSALYLCASSLGQMDTQYFGPGTRLTVL.

This sequence joins TRBV20-1 and TRBJ2-1; D ambiguous. V lost 2 bases and J lost 6, with 11 bases in between. Germline V gene lookup returns CDR1 DFQATT and CDR2 SNEGSKA (reference sequence). The CDR3 contains 13 residues. The DNA for the CDR3 is TGCAGTGCTAGATTTCTCCATTTCAATGAGCAGTTCTTC. Its protein product is CSARFLHFNEQFF.

The chain joins TRBV11-1 to TRBJ1-1; weak D call: TRBD1 (5 bases). The germline V and J ends were trimmed by 6 bases and 3 bases, with 11 bases remaining between them. Germline V lookup: CDR1 SGHAT, CDR2 FQDESV (reference sequence). This CDR3 contains 13 residues. The chain's CDR3 is CASRKRGYTEAFF. CDR3 DNA sequence: TGTGCCAGCAGGAAGCGGGGGTACACTGAAGCTTTCTTT.

J is TRBJ2-3 and V is TRBV29-1; D is unresolved. CDR3 length equals 11 residues. The V end was cut by 5 bases, the J end by 5 bases, with 8 bases between. Germline CDR1 is SQVTM and CDR2 is ANQGSEA. The CDR3 here is CSVWHIDTQYF. DNA of the CDR3: TGCAGCGTTTGGCATATAGATACGCAGTATTTT.

The rearrangement joins TRBV28 to TRBJ2-3; possible D gene TRBD1, 7 bases. The ends were cut back, 6 bases at V and 5 bases at J, with 18 bases in the middle. This CDR3 spans 15 amino acids. Germline V gene sequence: CDR1 MDHEN, CDR2 SYDVKM. The CDR3: CASRNRPQGGDTQYF. The CDR3 bases are TGTGCCAGCAGAAACCGGCCCCAGGGGGGAGATACGCAGTATTTT.

In this sample, this clonotype turned up a few times. This rearrangement joins TRBV29-1 to TRBJ2-5, with D hard to call. This CDR3 contains 16 residues. The germline V and J ends were trimmed by 2 bases and 0 bases, with 16 bases remaining between them. The V gene's germline CDR1 is SQVTM and CDR2 ANQGSEA. DNA for the CDR3: TGCAGCGTTGAACATCAGACCGAGAAGTACCAAGAGACCCAGTACTTC. Amino acids: CSVEHQTEKYQETQYF. The whole variable domain, filled in from reference TRBV29-1 and TRBJ2-5, reads SAVISQKPSRDICQRGTSLTIQCQVDSQVTMMFWYRQQPGQSLTLIATANQGSEATYESGFVIDKFPISRPNLTFSTLTVSNMSPEDSSIYLCSVEHQTEKYQETQYFGPGTRLLVL.

This clonotype came up once. V and J are TRBV12-3 or TRBV12-4 and TRBJ2-2; 13 bases align to TRBD2. The junction had 9 bases not matched to a gene; V was cut back by 7 bases and J by 4 bases. The CDR3 extends over 17 amino acids. The CDR3 coding sequence is TGTGCCAGCACTCCGGGACTAGCGGGAATCCCCACCGGGGAGCTGTTTTTT. Encoded protein: CASTPGLAGIPTGELFF.

Only a few counts were recorded for this clonotype. The chain uses TRBV10-3 and TRBJ2-7, with TRBD1 matching over 9 bases. CDR1 is ENHRY, CDR2 SYGVKD, per germline. This CDR3 contains 13 residues. Losses at the gene ends were 6 bases for V and 5 bases for J; bases not matched to a gene: 5. As DNA, the CDR3 is TGTGCCATCAGGGGGACAGGGACCAACGAGCAGTACTTC. Translating gives CAIRGTGTNEQYF.

This clonotype was seen more than once but under ten times. The gene calls are TRBV20-1 and TRBJ2-3, with 8 nucleotides matching TRBD1. This CDR3 has 14 amino acids. Germline trimming cut 4 bases from V and 0 bases from J; bases unmatched to any gene: 3. Germline loops: CDR1 DFQATT, CDR2 SNEGSKA (reference sequence). The CDR3 reads CSATGQGSTDTQYF. For the CDR3, the DNA is TGCAGTGCTACAGGACAGGGTAGCACAGATACGCAGTATTTT.

The CDR3 loop is CASRPGQANIQYF. CDR3 in DNA: TGTGCCAGCAGGCCGGGACAGGCCAACATTCAGTACTTC. The chain joins TRBV12-3 or TRBV12-4 to TRBJ2-4; 8 nucleotides line up with TRBD1. The CDR3 length is 13 residues. V lost 6 bases and J lost 7; bases outside the gene matches: 5.

This clonotype was observed a few times. CDR3 nucleotides: TGTGCCAGCAGCAAAGCCCTAATTTGGGGGCACCCAGATACGCAGTATTTT. Translating gives CASSKALIWGHPDTQYF. V is TRBV21-1 and J is TRBJ2-3; TRBD1, the D gene given by the table, was not confirmed from the DNA. TRBV21-1 is shown as a pseudogene. The CDR3 has 17 amino acids.